This TCR beta chain was sequenced during a study of vaccination and CD4 T cells after COVID-19. In the study overall: The convalescents comprised six males and four females, two of them Hispanic. Post-vaccine sampling followed dose two by a median roughly 76 days (range 14 to 241).

A remark on this clonotype: Its antigen is not known.

As for treatment: roughly 10-day PBMC culture with coronavirus spike peptide pools or control peptides (ViraFEST assay). Expansion of antigen-specific T cells with peptide pools by ViraFEST preceded sequencing of TCRs. The Oncomine TCR Beta short-read assay was what sequenced the DNA obtained from cultured CD4+ T cells. TCRdb reanalysed the PCR reads using MiXCR and keeps one entry per CDR3 protein. The sample includes 7,500 to 10,000 distinct CDR3 sequences, about two thirds of them seen just once. Germline CDR1 SNHLY, CDR2 FYNNEI. J lost 0 bases, V lost 4 bases, and 7 bases had no gene match. The CDR3 loop spans 17 amino acids.

This receptor was taken from a human donor who had recovered from COVID-19. The chain joins TRBV2 to TRBJ2-3, with 10 bases fitting TRBD2. This material consisted of CD4+ T cells from blood, cultured in vitro, taken before SARS-CoV-2 vaccination. Here the CDR3 reads CASSAYTLAGSTDTQYF. The CDR3 DNA sequence: TGTGCCAGCAGTGCCTACACACTAGCGGGGAGCACAGATACGCAGTATTTT.